This is a list of T cell receptor beta chains from one sample in a study of OX40 agonist ivuxolimab in advanced cancers. The method was immunoSEQ multiplex PCR; TCRdb's version includes in-frame clones alone and lacks a portion of them. The data hold tens of thousands of clones, with more than 70% observed a single time. This specimen was CD4+ or CD8+ T cells sorted from blood, taken in a trial of the OX40 agonist ivuxolimab. The receptors originated from an adult with an advanced solid tumor such as melanoma, head and neck, liver or kidney cancer. The CDR3 runs from the conserved cysteine through the conserved F or W. A D gene is named only where the DNA matches it firmly. Clone size is given for some rows only: seen once, a few or many times, or a class if the clone is expanded.

j_call v_call d_call clone_size cdr3_nt cdr3_aa
TRBJ2-7 TRBV6-5 . . TGTGCCAGCATGAGGGGGATTCACGAGCAGTACTTC CASMRGIHEQYF
TRBJ1-2 TRBV19 . once TGTGCCAGTACCGCGACAGGAAACCCATATGGCTACACCTTC CASTATGNPYGYTF
TRBJ1-2 TRBV28 . . TGTGCCAGCAGTTTGGGATCCCCAGGCTACACCTTC CASSLGSPGYTF
TRBJ2-1 TRBV28 . . TGTGCCAGCAGTTTATTGGACTCGTACAATGAGCAGTTCTTC CASSLLDSYNEQFF
TRBJ2-3 TRBV5-6 TRBD2 few TGTGCCAGCAGCGCGACTAGCGGGGTTGATTCCACAGATACGCAGTATTTT CASSATSGVDSTDTQYF
TRBJ1-1 TRBV14 . . TGTGCCAGCAGCCAAGAGGTGAACACTGAAGCTTTCTTT CASSQEVNTEAFF
TRBJ2-7 TRBV28 TRBD2 . TGTGCCAGCAGTTTCCAATTACAGGGACTAGCGGCCTACGAGCAGTACTTC CASSFQLQGLAAYEQYF
TRBJ2-7 TRBV7-6 . . TGTGCCAGCAGCTCCCGGGACCTGGCCGACGAGCAGTACTTC CASSSRDLADEQYF
TRBJ2-3 TRBV11-3 TRBD2 . TGTGCCAGCAGCAACCGACTAGCGGGGGGGATCACAGATACGCAGTATTTT CASSNRLAGGITDTQYF
TRBJ2-5 TRBV7-2 . once TGTGCCAGCAGCTCAAATTACCAAGAGACCCAGTACTTC CASSSNYQETQYF
TRBJ2-1 TRBV25-1 TRBD2 . TGTGCCAGCAGTGCGGGACTAGCTTTTAACAATGAGCAGTTCTTC CASSAGLAFNNEQFF
TRBJ2-7 TRBV6-5 TRBD2 . TGTGCCAGCAGACTGACTAGCGACCTCTACGAGCAGTACTTC CASRLTSDLYEQYF
TRBJ1-2 TRBV27 . . TGTGCCAGCAGTCGAGGGCTGGATGGCTACACCTTC CASSRGLDGYTF
TRBJ2-1 TRBV19 . . TGTGCCAGTAGTATCCCGGGTCCTCCCCATTTCAGTGAGCAGTTCTTC CASSIPGPPHFSEQFF
TRBJ1-2 TRBV6-5 . . TGTGCCAGCAGTTCCCCGAGGGCCACTAACTATGGCTACACCTTC CASSSPRATNYGYTF
TRBJ2-2 TRBV5-4 . . TGTGCCAGCAGTTCGGAGGGGAACACCGGGGAGCTGTTTTTT CASSSEGNTGELFF
TRBJ2-1 TRBV20-1 . . TGCAGTGCTTGGCGGGACAATGAGCAGTTCTTC CSAWRDNEQFF
TRBJ2-7 TRBV2 . . TGTGCCAGCAGTGGGGACGTCTTCTACGAGCAGTACTTC CASSGDVFYEQYF